The 31 T cell receptor beta chains below all came from one sample that was sequenced in a study of blood T cells in healthy people across ages (dated by TCRdb to between 2015 and 2017). Libraries were prepared through 5' RACE. Sequenced on an Illumina HiSeq 2500. A second PCR of roughly 7 to 11 cycles was performed with a sample-barcoded 5' primer and a J-beta primer mix. The public sequencing data were trimmed at Q25 with fastp and processed into clonotypes with MiXCR by TCRdb, which kept only in-frame beta chains. Under each unique CDR3 protein, matching rows form one entry showing the most common genes and DNA. For this sample there are some 1.4 million distinct CDR3 sequences; roughly 40% appear just once. The leading ten clones occupy 7% to 9% of the sample. The sample comprised blood. The receptors were sampled from a woman under 30 in good health.

This clonotype was found a few times. The V and J genes are TRBV28 and TRBJ2-1, with D tentatively TRBD1 or TRBD2 (6 bases each). V was shortened by 6 bases and J by 0 bases, with 15 bases between the two germline ends. CDR3 size: 16 residues. The germline CDR1 and CDR2 sequences are MDHEN and SYDVKM. The CDR3 DNA follows: TGTGCCAGCAGAATCGGGGGCGGCAGCTCCTACAATGAGCAGTTCTTC. Translated: CASRIGGGSSYNEQFF.

This clonotype has just a few counts. This rearrangement joins TRBV5-1 to TRBJ2-7, with 9 bases that match TRBD1. Germline V lookup: CDR1 SGHRS, CDR2 YFSETQ. V lost 1 base and J lost 2; bases outside the gene matches: 10. The CDR3 extends over 17 amino acids. CDR3 DNA sequence: TGCGCCAGCAGCTTGTTCCCCCGGACAGGGGATACCTACGAGCAGTACTTC. Translating it yields CASSLFPRTGDTYEQYF.

This sequence joins TRBV15 and TRBJ2-2, with a tentative D call TRBD2 (5 bases). V was clipped by 4 bases and J by 2 bases, with 8 bases between them. The CDR3 runs 14 residues. Germline CDR1 and CDR2: LNHNV and YYDKDF (reference sequence). CDR3 sequence: CATSTRVNTGELFF. CDR3 coding DNA: TGTGCCACCAGCACGAGGGTAAACACCGGGGAGCTGTTTTTT.

CDR3 sequence (DNA): TGTGCCAGCAGCCAAGGGTACGGGGGGAGCAATCAGCCCCAGCATTTT. As protein: CASSQGYGGSNQPQHF. The J gene is TRBJ1-5, the V gene TRBV3-1; possibly TRBD1 for D (5 bases). The length of the CDR3 is 16 residues. With 1 base removed from V and 1 base from J, the gap between germline ends came to 11 bases. Per the germline V gene, CDR1 is LGHDT and CDR2 is YNNKEL (reference sequence).

This clonotype was seen more than once but under ten times. This chain joins TRBV29-1 and TRBJ1-2; 8 bases are a match to TRBD1. This CDR3 region has 15 residues. Unmatched junction bases numbered 6, after V lost 1 base and J lost 2 bases. Germline V gene data show CDR1 as SQVTM and CDR2 as ANQGSEA. CDR3 sequence reads: CSVEGDRGSNYGYTF. The CDR3 DNA sequence: TGCAGCGTTGAAGGAGACAGGGGATCAAACTATGGCTACACCTTC.

The chain recombines TRBV10-3 with TRBJ1-4, with D perhaps TRBD1 (6 bases). The germline gives CDR1 ENHRY, CDR2 SYGVKD. Deletions cut 4 bases from V and 6 bases from J, with 12 bases between. The length of the CDR3 is 14 residues. CDR3 in amino acids: CAISGAGADEKLFF. For the CDR3, the DNA is TGTGCCATCAGTGGAGCGGGGGCAGATGAAAAACTGTTTTTT.

The chain couples TRBV5-1 to TRBJ2-1, with a possible D match to TRBD1 (6 bases). The V end lost 4 bases, the J end lost 3 bases, and 17 bases lay between the germline ends. This CDR3 is 16 amino acids long. The germline CDR1 and CDR2 sequences are SGHRS and YFSETQ. In DNA, the CDR3 is TGCGCCAGCAGCACACCCCGACAGGCAGGCTACAATGAGCAGTTCTTC. Translated: CASSTPRQAGYNEQFF.

The DNA of the CDR3 is TGTGCCAGTGGCTACTACAGGGGCAAGGAGACCCAGTACTTC. Encoded protein: CASGYYRGKETQYF. The rearrangement uses TRBV6-5 and TRBJ2-5; TRBD1 matches at 7 bases. The length of the CDR3 is 14 residues. V dropped 9 bases and J dropped 5; count of bases not matched to a gene: 12. In germline, CDR1 is MNHEY, CDR2 SVGAGI.

The chain recombines TRBV7-9 with TRBJ1-2; D gene unclear. Germline V lookup: CDR1 SEHNR, CDR2 FQNEAQ (reference sequence). V lost 1 base to trimming and J lost 8 bases, with 14 bases between them. This CDR3 is built from 14 residues. CDR3 nucleotide sequence: TGTGCCAGCAGCTTAGTACTACCGGCCTTGGGCTACACCTTC. This sequence encodes CASSLVLPALGYTF.

The table lists this clonotype with a few counts. V and J are TRBV10-3 and TRBJ2-1; D is unclear. Trimming took 7 bases from V and 2 from J, leaving 9 bases between them. The germline V gene has CDR1 ENHRY and CDR2 SYGVKD. This CDR3 is built from 13 residues. CDR3 sequence: CAITSTTYNEQFF. The CDR3 coding sequence is TGTGCCATCACGAGTACCACCTACAATGAGCAGTTCTTC.

V is TRBV29-1 and J is TRBJ2-1, with D unclear. The length of the CDR3 is 14 residues. Germline V gene sequence: CDR1 SQVTM, CDR2 ANQGSEA. The V and J ends lost 5 bases and 0 bases respectively, with 11 bases between them. The CDR3 loop reads CSVILSASYNEQFF. CDR3 DNA sequence: TGCAGCGTTATACTGAGCGCCTCCTACAATGAGCAGTTCTTC.

This clonotype occurred many times. This chain links TRBV7-2 with TRBJ2-3; 7 nucleotides match TRBD2. CDR3 length: 16 residues. Germline CDR1 SGHTA, CDR2 FQGNSA. V shed 4 bases, J shed 4 bases, and the junction held 11 bases outside the gene matches. CDR3 residues: CASSYPGLQGADTQYF. The CDR3 nucleotides read TGTGCCAGCAGCTATCCGGGACTACAAGGGGCAGATACGCAGTATTTT.

V is TRBV3-1 and J is TRBJ2-4; D is ambiguous. The germline CDR1 and CDR2 sequences are LGHDT and YNNKEL (reference sequence). Deletions cut 9 bases from V and 3 bases from J, with 9 bases between. This CDR3 has 12 amino acids. CDR3 residues: CASSWDKNIQYF. The DNA for the CDR3 is TGTGCCAGTAGCTGGGACAAAAACATTCAGTACTTC.

V is TRBV6-1 and J is TRBJ1-4; D gene unclear. Germline V gives CDR1 MNHNS, CDR2 SASEGT. Trimming took 8 bases from V and 0 from J, leaving 19 bases between them. This CDR3 is built from 17 residues. The chain's CDR3 is CASADQPWPATNEKLFF. DNA for the CDR3: TGTGCCAGCGCCGACCAACCATGGCCCGCAACTAATGAAAAACTGTTTTTT.

Details on this clonotype: Germline and junction disagree at one end, which may indicate a read error. The chain is built from TRBV6-6 and TRBJ1-6, with D possibly being TRBD1 (5 bases). CDR3 length equals 15 residues. Per the germline V gene, CDR1 is MNHNY and CDR2 is SVGAGI (reference sequence). CDR3 residues: CASSYGQGYNPPLHF. The CDR3 nucleotides read TGTGCCAGCAGTTACGGGCAGGGCTATAATCCACCCCTCCACTTT.

The J gene is TRBJ1-2, the V gene TRBV21-1; the DNA was not used to check the table's D call, TRBD1. TRBV21-1 is a known pseudogene. The CDR3 loop spans 17 amino acids. Here the CDR3 reads CASSKPDRGLCNYGYTF. For the CDR3, the DNA is TGTGCCAGCAGCAAGCCGGACAGGGGGCTCTGTAACTATGGCTACACCTTC.

This clonotype occurred a few times. The chain links TRBV20-1 to TRBJ1-1; D ambiguous. The CDR3 contains 15 residues. Trimming cost V 6 bases and J 1 base, with 18 bases left between them. From germline, CDR1 is DFQATT and CDR2 SNEGSKA (reference sequence). The CDR3 region has the DNA TGCAGTGCCCAGAAGGGTGACGATAGGAACACTGAAGCTTTCTTT. Its protein is CSAQKGDDRNTEAFF.

The count of this clonotype is one. J is TRBJ2-7 and V is TRBV27; 7 positions match TRBD2. This CDR3 is built from 13 residues. V trimming: 5 bases; J trimming: 6 bases; junction bases outside the gene matches: 7. Germline CDR1 MNHEY, CDR2 SMNVEV (reference sequence). The CDR3 region is CASSAHGGFEQYF. Here the CDR3 DNA reads TGTGCCAGCAGTGCTCACGGGGGGTTCGAGCAGTACTTC.

This clonotype has more than one count but fewer than ten. The V and J genes are TRBV5-1 and TRBJ1-1; D might be TRBD1 (5 bases). The CDR3 covers 13 residues. V was cut by 4 bases and J by 6 bases, with 13 bases left in between. Germline lookup yields CDR1 SGHRS and CDR2 YFSETQ. CDR3 DNA: TGCGCCAGCAGCCCGCGGGGGGTATCTGAAGCTTTCTTT. Protein: CASSPRGVSEAFF. The variable domain in full, completed from reference TRBV5-1 and TRBJ1-1, reads KAGVTQTPRYLIKTRGQQVTLSCSPISGHRSVSWYQQTPGQGLQFLFEYFSETQRNKGNFPGRFSGRQFSNSRSEMNVSTLELGDSALYLCASSPRGVSEAFFGQGTRLTVV.

To note about this clonotype: Just one base apart from a much larger clone, this may be a read error. The chain recombines TRBV27 with TRBJ1-5, with D uncertain. This CDR3 is built from 15 residues. Trimming cost V 4 bases and J 4 bases, with 14 bases left between them. Germline assignment: CDR1 MNHEY and CDR2 SMNVEV (reference sequence). Written as DNA, the CDR3 is TGTGCCAGCAGTTCCCGACGGTTGGTGAATCAGCCCCAGCATTTT. Protein: CASSSRRLVNQPQHF.

The V and J genes are TRBV6-6 and TRBJ2-5; 8 nucleotides line up with TRBD1. TRBJ2-7 explains the end of the DNA better; the J call may be wrong. Germline values: CDR1 MNHNY, CDR2 SVGAGI (reference sequence). This CDR3 contains 14 residues. The CDR3: CASRRQGAPYEQYF. In DNA, the CDR3 is TGTGCCAGCAGGCGCCAGGGGGCCCCCTACGAGCAGTACTTC.

The chain has TRBV3-1 and TRBJ1-2, with D possibly TRBD1 on 6 matching bases. The CDR3 extends over 16 amino acids. From germline, CDR1 is LGHDT and CDR2 YNNKEL (reference sequence). V was trimmed by 1 base and J by 4 bases, leaving 16 bases between them. Here the CDR3 reads CASSQGAGDLSYGYTF. DNA of the CDR3: TGTGCCAGCAGCCAAGGGGCAGGGGACTTGAGCTATGGCTACACCTTC.

The CDR3 DNA reads as TGCGCCAGCAGCCAAGAAGTGAGGCAGAACACTGAAGCTTTCTTT. Protein: CASSQEVRQNTEAFF. This chain uses TRBV4-1 with TRBJ1-1; D not certain. Per the germline V gene, CDR1 is MGHRA and CDR2 is YSYEKL. Trimming took off 0 bases at V and 1 base at J, with 9 bases between the two ends. This CDR3 is 15 amino acids long.

The chain recombines TRBV11-2 with TRBJ2-5; D is undetermined. CDR1 and CDR2 from the germline V gene are SGHAT and FQNNGV. V was cut by 1 base and J by 10 bases, with 10 bases left in between. The CDR3 runs 12 residues. In nucleotides, the CDR3 is TGTGCCAGCAGCTTAGGGCCCGACGGCCAGTACTTC. Translated, it gives CASSLGPDGQYF.

This clonotype has a handful of counts. The chain employs TRBV11-2 and TRBJ2-7; 7 bases are a match to TRBD2. There are 16 residues in the CDR3. V shed 1 base and J 7 bases; nucleotides not matched to a gene: 13. Germline values: CDR1 SGHAT, CDR2 FQNNGV. CDR3 residues: CASSLGLAVNVGEQYF. In DNA form, the CDR3 reads TGTGCCAGCAGCTTAGGGCTAGCGGTCAACGTAGGGGAGCAGTACTTC.

DNA for the CDR3: TGTGCCAGCACCCTCTTCCGGGACAGGGGAGTTCAGCCCCAGCATTTT. This translates into CASTLFRDRGVQPQHF. This sequence joins TRBV28 and TRBJ1-5; 10 bases match TRBD1. Trimming at V came to 7 bases and at J to 6 bases, leaving 12 bases not matched to a gene. CDR1 is MDHEN, CDR2 SYDVKM, per germline. The CDR3 consists of 16 residues.

This clonotype was counted between two and nine times. The chain has TRBV3-1 and TRBJ1-4; D is perhaps TRBD1 (6 bases). Germline loops: CDR1 LGHDT, CDR2 YNNKEL (reference sequence). V shed 4 bases and J shed 5 bases, with 14 bases lying between them. The CDR3 runs 15 residues. CDR3 sequence (DNA): TGTGCCAGCAGCCCAGGGAACAGGGTCAATGAAAAACTGTTTTTT. It is translated as CASSPGNRVNEKLFF.

The CDR3 DNA reads TGTGCCAGCAGTTTAGAAGGAGGGTTGATTGGCTACACCTTC. This codes for CASSLEGGLIGYTF. The chain joins TRBV12-3 or TRBV12-4 to TRBJ1-2; D is uncertain. With 1 base removed from V and 7 bases from J, the gap between germline ends came to 13 bases. The CDR3 is 14 amino acids.

The rearrangement uses TRBV3-1 and TRBJ1-6; a weak D match, TRBD1 (6 bases). The CDR3 covers 14 residues. Germline V gene sequence: CDR1 LGHDT, CDR2 YNNKEL (reference sequence). V lost 2 bases to trimming and J lost 9 bases, with 11 bases between them. For the CDR3, the DNA is TGTGCCAGCAGCCAAACAGGGTTTGGTTCACCCCTCCACTTT. This sequence encodes CASSQTGFGSPLHF.

The sample holds one count of this clonotype. One junction end disagrees with the germline gene, perhaps due to a read error. The chain employs TRBV5-5 and TRBJ2-1, with 7 bases that match TRBD1. This CDR3 has 16 amino acids. CDR1 is SGHKS and CDR2 is YYEKEE in the germline V gene (reference sequence). The CDR3 nucleotides read TGTGCCGGCAGCTCAACGGACAGGAACTCCTACAATGAGCAGTTCTTC. Translating it yields CAGSSTDRNSYNEQFF. Using reference TRBV5-5 and TRBJ2-1 for the parts outside the CDR3, the full variable domain is DAGVTQSPTHLIKTRGQQVTLRCSPISGHKSVSWYQQVLGQGPQFIFQYYEKEERGRGNFPDRFSARQFPNYSSELNVNALLLGDSALYLCAGSSTDRNSYNEQFFGPGTRLTVL.

This chain uses TRBV27 with TRBJ1-6; tentatively, D is TRBD1 (5 bases). CDR1 and CDR2 from the germline V gene are MNHEY and SMNVEV (reference sequence). Trimming pared 2 bases from V and 5 bases from J, leaving 10 bases between. The CDR3 extends over 15 amino acids. The CDR3 bases are TGTGCCAGCAGTTTAGAGGGGTTCGATAATTCACCCCTCCACTTT. It is translated as CASSLEGFDNSPLHF.